These 24 T cell receptor beta chains were all obtained from the same sample, sequenced in a study of cytomegalovirus exposure and HLA in healthy donors. The PCR made use of 60 Vbeta and 13 Jbeta primers. Here immunoSEQ multiplex PCR was the method, and the copy in TCRdb shows in-frame clones only, minus some. Its table records approximately 80,000 clones. The sequenced sample consisted of PBMCs. The receptors were gathered from a man aged 18 to 35 in good health and CMV-seropositive.

This chain joins TRBV7-3 and TRBJ1-6; 9 nucleotides line up with TRBD1. Germline V gene data show CDR1 as SGHTA and CDR2 as FQGTGA. CDR3 length: 16 amino acids. The V segment lost 0 bases and the J segment 10 bases; nucleotides outside the gene matches: 7. Here the CDR3 reads CASSLTGGTGRSPLHF. As DNA, the CDR3 is TGTGCCAGCAGCTTAACGGGGGGGACAGGGAGGTCACCCCTCCACTTT.

The chain employs TRBV6-1 and TRBJ2-1; 7 bases align to TRBD2. The V gene's germline CDR1 is MNHNS and CDR2 SASEGT. This CDR3 has 17 amino acids. J was trimmed by 2 bases and V by 0 bases; bases with no gene match: 7. The CDR3 spells CASSEAHPGLPYNEQFF. The DNA of the CDR3 is TGTGCCAGCAGTGAAGCGCACCCGGGACTACCCTACAATGAGCAGTTCTTC.

The V call is TRBV7-9, the J call TRBJ1-1; maybe TRBD1 (6 bases). The V gene lost 4 bases and the J gene lost 1 base, with 16 bases spanning the gap. Germline V gives CDR1 SEHNR, CDR2 FQNEAQ (reference sequence). CDR3 size: 16 residues. The CDR3 loop is CASSSGRGVKNTEAFF. CDR3 DNA sequence: TGTGCCAGCAGCTCGGGGAGGGGGGTGAAGAACACTGAAGCTTTCTTT. Full variable domain (remainder filled in from reference TRBV7-9 and TRBJ1-1): DTGVSQNPRHKITKRGQNVTFRCDPISEHNRLYWYRQTLGQGPEFLTYFQNEAQLEKSRLLSDRFSAERPKGSFSTLEIQRTEQGDSAMYLCASSSGRGVKNTEAFFGQGTRLTVV.

The chain carries TRBV6-6 and TRBJ2-1; tentative D call: TRBD2 (5 bases). Between the trimmed V and J ends, which lost 2 bases and 3 bases, there was a span of 5 bases. Germline V CDR1 and CDR2: MNHNY, SVGAGI (reference sequence). The CDR3 extends over 13 amino acids. The CDR3 nucleotides read TGTGCCAGCAGTTACCGGGACTACAATGAGCAGTTCTTC. It specifies CASSYRDYNEQFF.

The CDR3 protein is CASSRGAEGYGYTF. CDR3 sequence (DNA): TGCGCCAGCAGCCGGGGGGCCGAGGGGTATGGCTACACCTTC. The chain links TRBV5-1 to TRBJ1-2, with a possible D match to TRBD1 (6 bases). V lost 4 bases to trimming and J lost 5 bases, with 15 bases between them. Germline lookup yields CDR1 SGHRS and CDR2 YFSETQ. CDR3 length: 14 residues.

The V and J genes are TRBV28 and TRBJ1-1; the D gene is possibly TRBD1 (6 bases). The CDR3 contains 15 residues. Trimming stripped 2 bases from V and 4 bases from J, with 14 bases between. Germline CDR1 MDHEN, CDR2 SYDVKM. The CDR3 loop reads CASSLPDSRGTEAFF. For the CDR3, the DNA is TGTGCCAGCAGTTTACCGGACAGTAGGGGCACTGAAGCTTTCTTT. The whole variable domain, filled in from reference TRBV28 and TRBJ1-1, reads DVKVTQSSRYLVKRTGEKVFLECVQDMDHENMFWYRQDPGLGLRLIYFSYDVKMKEKGDIPEGYSVSREKKERFSLILESASTNQTSMYLCASSLPDSRGTEAFFGQGTRLTVV.

The chain couples TRBV10-1 to TRBJ2-6, with 7 bases matching TRBD1. In germline, CDR1 is WNHNN, CDR2 SYGVQD (reference sequence). This CDR3 region has 17 residues. V lost 5 bases to trimming and J lost 0 bases; unmatched junction nucleotides: 7. The CDR3 DNA reads as TGCGCCAGCAGTTTAGGACAGGTCCACTCTGGGGCCAACGTCCTGACTTTC. Protein: CASSLGQVHSGANVLTF.

J is TRBJ1-2 and V is TRBV6-1; D possibly corresponds to TRBD1 (5 bases). Germline V lookup: CDR1 MNHNS, CDR2 SASEGT. This CDR3 spans 12 amino acids. Trimming removed 6 bases at V and 9 bases at J, with 14 bases between. The CDR3 DNA reads as TGTGCCAGCAGCTCTCAGGGACTCAGCTACACCTTC. It yields the protein CASSSQGLSYTF.

The chain links TRBV5-6 to TRBJ1-2; no clear D. Germline CDR1 SGHDT, CDR2 YYEEEE. The CDR3 sequence is 12 residues long. V was pared by 0 bases and J by 8 bases, with 8 bases between. The DNA of the CDR3 is TGTGCCAGCAGCTTGGGGAGCGGCGGCTACACCTTC. Protein: CASSLGSGGYTF. Using reference TRBV5-6 and TRBJ1-2 for the parts outside the CDR3, the full variable domain is DAGVTQSPTHLIKTRGQQVTLRCSPKSGHDTVSWYQQALGQGPQFIFQYYEEEERQRGNFPDRFSGHQFPNYSSELNVNALLLGDSALYLCASSLGSGGYTFGSGTRLTVV.

The chain joins TRBV10-3 to TRBJ2-5; 7 bases match TRBD2. Germline CDR1 is ENHRY and CDR2 is SYGVKD. This CDR3 is built from 16 residues. Losses at the gene ends were 6 bases for V and 0 bases for J; bases not matched to a gene: 10. The CDR3: CAIRRTATSDQETQYF. The CDR3 DNA reads TGTGCCATCAGACGGACGGCTACTAGCGACCAAGAGACCCAGTACTTC.

The chain combines TRBV2 with TRBJ2-5, with TRBD1 as a possible D gene (5 bases). The CDR3 is 13 amino acids. Trimming stripped 5 bases from V and 0 bases from J, with 7 bases between. Germline-derived CDR1 and CDR2 are SNHLY and FYNNEI. The CDR3 DNA reads as TGTGCCAGCAGTAAGGGGAACCAAGAGACCCAGTACTTC. The encoded protein is CASSKGNQETQYF.

V usage is TRBV5-1 and J usage is TRBJ1-3; 7 bases match TRBD1. With V trimmed by 1 base and J by 4 bases, 2 bases remained unmatched. Germline values: CDR1 SGHRS, CDR2 YFSETQ. This CDR3 is 14 amino acids long. CDR3 nucleotide sequence: TGCGCCAGCAGCTTGCGGGACAGCGGAAACACCATATATTTT. The encoded protein is CASSLRDSGNTIYF.

The rearrangement links TRBV9 to TRBJ2-7, with TRBD2 as a possible D gene (6 bases). This CDR3 has 17 residues. From germline, CDR1 is SGDLS and CDR2 YYNGEE. V lost 3 bases to trimming and J lost 4 bases, with 23 bases between them. CDR3 nucleotide sequence: TGTGCCAGCAGCGCCGGGACTCATTCCCCTAAGAGGTACGAGCAGTACTTC. It is translated as CASSAGTHSPKRYEQYF.

Here the CDR3 DNA reads TGTGCCAGCAGCCGCGTTAGGGGTTCACCCCTCCACTTT. Amino acid sequence: CASSRVRGSPLHF. J is TRBJ1-6 and V is TRBV11-3; a possible D gene is TRBD1 (5 bases). Germline V gene lookup returns CDR1 SGHNT and CDR2 YENEEA. This CDR3 has 13 amino acids. The V gene lost 5 bases and the J gene lost 9 bases, with 11 bases spanning the gap.

The chain couples TRBV27 to TRBJ1-2, with 8 bases fitting TRBD1. The CDR3 totals 15 residues. Germline assignment: CDR1 MNHEY and CDR2 SMNVEV (reference sequence). With V trimmed by 5 bases and J by 8 bases, 13 bases remained unmatched. For the CDR3, the DNA is TGTGCCAGCAGTCCACAGACAGGGGAGTTCTACGGCTACACCTTC. Translated, it gives CASSPQTGEFYGYTF.

J is TRBJ2-1 and V is TRBV10-3; 7 bases agree with TRBD2. The CDR3 spans 16 residues. V gave up 0 bases and J gave up 3 bases; unmatched junction bases: 5. Germline CDR1 reads ENHRY; CDR2 reads SYGVKD. The CDR3 sequence: CAISESASGNYNEQFF. The CDR3 coding sequence is TGTGCCATCAGTGAGTCGGCTAGCGGTAACTACAATGAGCAGTTCTTC.

The chain joins TRBV7-3 to TRBJ2-2; 9 bases are shared with TRBD2. Looked up from germline, CDR1 is SGHTA and CDR2 is FQGTGA. The CDR3 contains 16 residues. With V trimmed by 3 bases and J by 4 bases, 6 bases remained unmatched. The CDR3 loop reads CASSFSGGQGTGELFF. CDR3 sequence (DNA): TGTGCCAGCAGCTTTAGCGGGGGTCAGGGCACCGGGGAGCTGTTTTTT.

The chain is built from TRBV9 and TRBJ2-1; the match to TRBD1 covers 7 bases. The trim removed 0 bases at V and 4 bases at J, leaving 4 bases unmatched. In germline, CDR1 is SGDLS, CDR2 YYNGEE. This CDR3 is 15 amino acids long. The CDR3 nucleotides are TGTGCCAGCAGCGTAGGAGGACAGGAGTACAATGAGCAGTTCTTC. It translates to CASSVGGQEYNEQFF.

The J gene is TRBJ2-2, the V gene TRBV9, with 8 bases matching TRBD2. The V gene end was trimmed by 0 bases and the J gene end by 2 bases; junction bases not matched to a gene: 9. The germline gives CDR1 SGDLS, CDR2 YYNGEE. The CDR3 length is 18 residues. The DNA for the CDR3 is TGTGCCAGCAGCGTAGAGGTAGCGGGGATATTTAACACCGGGGAGCTGTTTTTT. This translates into CASSVEVAGIFNTGELFF.

The chain joins TRBV7-8 to TRBJ2-7, with D possibly TRBD1 on 6 matching bases. Trimming took 3 bases from V and 6 from J, leaving 18 bases between them. The CDR3 runs 15 residues. Germline CDR1 is SGHVS and CDR2 is FQNEAQ. CDR3 DNA: TGTGCCAGCAGCTTGCAGGGGCGTCTAGGGGCCGAGCAGTACTTC. Translating it yields CASSLQGRLGAEQYF.

The CDR3 DNA reads TGTGCCAGCAGTCCCTCGGACAGGACAACCGGGGAGCTGTTTTTT. It is translated as CASSPSDRTTGELFF. The V and J genes are TRBV28 and TRBJ2-2, with 7 positions matching TRBD1. CDR3 length: 15 residues. V lost 5 bases to trimming and J lost 5 bases; unmatched junction nucleotides: 8. CDR1 and CDR2 from the germline V gene are MDHEN and SYDVKM.

The chain combines TRBV6-1 with TRBJ1-1; 7 bases align to TRBD1. This CDR3 is built from 15 residues. CDR1 and CDR2 from the germline V gene are MNHNS and SASEGT. J lost 5 bases, V lost 6 bases, and 12 bases had no gene match. CDR3 amino acids: CASSPTTRGRTEAFF. As DNA, the CDR3 is TGTGCCAGCAGCCCTACAACAAGGGGGCGAACTGAAGCTTTCTTT.

The genes are TRBV2 and TRBJ2-7; weak D call: TRBD1 (6 bases). CDR3 length: 16 residues. CDR1 and CDR2 (germline): SNHLY, FYNNEI. V lost 1 base and J lost 6, with 19 bases in between. The CDR3 DNA reads as TGTGCCAGCAGTGAAGGGCGCAGTCGACAGGTAGCCGAGCAGTACTTC. Amino acids: CASSEGRSRQVAEQYF.

The chain combines TRBV5-6 with TRBJ2-7; possible D gene TRBD1, 5 bases. There are 14 residues in the CDR3. Germline V lookup: CDR1 SGHDT, CDR2 YYEEEE. Deletions cut 1 base from V and 1 base from J, with 9 bases between. This CDR3 is CASSLLGVSYEQYF. In nucleotides, the CDR3 is TGTGCCAGCAGCTTGTTAGGGGTTTCCTACGAGCAGTACTTC.